This TCR beta chain is from a study of T cell clonality in common variable immunodeficiency. Regarding the study as a whole: Patient heterogeneity in the CVID cohort limited correlations between repertoire features and clinical complications. CVID subjects shared fewer TCRbeta clones than healthy controls did.

V lost 9 bases, J lost 4 bases, and 7 bases stayed unmatched. Per germline, CDR1 SGHDT and CDR2 YYEEEE. The CDR3 has 13 residues. This clone was seen ten or more times. Antigen unknown. The read comes to an end 3 residues before the CDR3 does, leaving the germline J gene to fill in the end. Donors gave about 5 to 8 ml heparinized peripheral whole blood. TCRdb keeps only in-frame clones here, not all; method: immunoSEQ multiplex PCR. This sample shows fewer than 40,000 clones and no singletons; 3.8% rests with the ten largest. The sequence was collected from a person between 18 and 75 years old in good health. Sequenced sample: peripheral blood mononuclear cells. J is TRBJ1-2 and V is TRBV5-6; 9 positions match TRBD1. CDR3 DNA (partial): TGTGCCACCACCCCACAGGGGGCCTATGGC. It codes for CATTPQGAYG. The CDR3 in its entirety is CATTPQGAYGYTF.